Listed below are T cell receptor beta chains from one sample, sequenced in a study of neurological immune-mediated disorders. A single record per CDR3 protein comes from TCRdb applying MiXCR to the 5' RACE reads. The sample has roughly 53,000 distinct CDR3 sequences, approximately 9.2% seen once; the top ten hold 1.9%. Specimen: PBMCs. The receptors stem from a woman between 35 and 50 years old in good health. Both conserved end residues are part of each CDR3. D genes are given only for firm matches. Size values are once, few and many counts, or a class for expanded clones, and some rows have none.

DNA: TGTGCCAGCTCACCCACGGGGACAGGGGGCCGGGCCACTGAAGCTTTCTTT; CDR3: CASSPTGTGGRATEAFF; V: TRBV18; size: many; J: TRBJ1-1; D: TRBD1
DNA: TGTGCCATCAGTGCGCAGGGGGAGCGGGATGGCTACACCTTC; CDR3: CAISAQGERDGYTF; V: TRBV10-3; size: many; J: TRBJ1-2; D: TRBD1
DNA: TGCGCCAGCAGCTTAGGGACACCGGGAGATACGCAGTATTTT; CDR3: CASSLGTPGDTQYF; V: TRBV5-1; size: many; J: TRBJ2-3; D: NA
DNA: TGCGCCAGCAGCCAAGAAAGAGGCACGTACTATGGCTACACCTTC; CDR3: CASSQERGTYYGYTF; V: TRBV4-3; size: many; J: TRBJ1-2; D: NA
DNA: TGTGCCAGCAGCTTTGATGCCTACGAGCAGTACTTC; CDR3: CASSFDAYEQYF; V: TRBV7-2; size: many; J: TRBJ2-7; D: NA
DNA: TGCAGCGTTGAAGGAGCAGGGACCGGGGAGCTGTTTTTT; CDR3: CSVEGAGTGELFF; V: TRBV29-1; size: many; J: TRBJ2-2; D: NA
DNA: TGCGCCAGCAGTCAGGGAGGACCCGACCAAGAGACCCAGTACTTC; CDR3: CASSQGGPDQETQYF; V: TRBV5-1; size: many; J: TRBJ2-5; D: NA
DNA: TGTGCCAGCAGCCAAGCCCCCAGCCACTATGGCTACACCTTC; CDR3: CASSQAPSHYGYTF; V: TRBV3-1; size: many; J: TRBJ1-2; D: NA
DNA: TGTGCCAGCAGTTACCAGACAGGCCGGGGCACTGAAGCTTTCTTT; CDR3: CASSYQTGRGTEAFF; V: TRBV6-5; size: NA; J: TRBJ1-1; D: NA
DNA: TGTGCCAGCAGTAGACAGGGGAAGGGTGGCTACACCTTC; CDR3: CASSRQGKGGYTF; V: TRBV12-3/TRBV12-4; size: many; J: TRBJ1-2; D: TRBD1
DNA: TGTGCCAGCAGCTCCGAGAGCCACTCTTTCTTT; CDR3: CASSSESHSFF; V: TRBV6-1; size: NA; J: TRBJ1-1; D: NA
DNA: TGTGCCTGGAACCTGGGGCTTGTGGCTGAAGCTTTCTTT; CDR3: CAWNLGLVAEAFF; V: TRBV30; size: many; J: TRBJ1-1; D: NA
DNA: TGTGCCAGCAGCCAAGCTAAAGGGACAACCTACGAGCAGTACTTC; CDR3: CASSQAKGTTYEQYF; V: TRBV4-2; size: many; J: TRBJ2-7; D: NA
DNA: TGCAGTGCTAGAGATTCGGGATTCCAGGAAAAACTGTTTTTT; CDR3: CSARDSGFQEKLFF; V: TRBV20-1; size: many; J: TRBJ1-4; D: NA
DNA: TGTGCCAGCGGAGATCAGACAGGGACCTATATCTCTGGGGCCAACGTCCTGACTTTC; CDR3: CASGDQTGTYISGANVLTF; V: TRBV6-2/TRBV6-3; size: many; J: TRBJ2-6; D: TRBD1
DNA: TGTGCCAGCAGCCTTGAGCGGGGGGGCAGACGGTATGAGCAGTTCTTC; CDR3: CASSLERGGRRYEQFF; V: TRBV3-1; size: many; J: TRBJ2-1; D: TRBD2
DNA: TGTGCCAGCAGCTTGGCTCGTTTGCGGAATCAGCCCCAGCATTTT; CDR3: CASSLARLRNQPQHF; V: TRBV5-6; size: many; J: TRBJ1-5; D: NA
DNA: TGTGCCAGCAGTGAGTCGGGACAGTATTTCTCTGGGGCCAACGTCCTGACTTTC; CDR3: CASSESGQYFSGANVLTF; V: TRBV25-1; size: NA; J: TRBJ2-6; D: TRBD1
DNA: TGCGCCAGCAGCTCGACGGGGGATGAAGAGACCCAGTACTTC; CDR3: CASSSTGDEETQYF; V: TRBV5-1; size: many; J: TRBJ2-5; D: NA
DNA: TGTGCCAGCAGCCGTATAAGGAGCGGGGAGCTGTTTTTT; CDR3: CASSRIRSGELFF; V: TRBV7-2; size: many; J: TRBJ2-2; D: NA
DNA: TGTGCCAGCAGTCAACTAGCGGGAGCGGCCTACAATGAGCAGTTCTTC; CDR3: CASSQLAGAAYNEQFF; V: TRBV7-3; size: many; J: TRBJ2-1; D: TRBD2
DNA: TGCGCCAGCAGCTTGAACGGGATCGGTACCTACAATGAGCAGTTCTTC; CDR3: CASSLNGIGTYNEQFF; V: TRBV5-1; size: many; J: TRBJ2-1; D: NA
DNA: TGCAGTGCTAGAGATTTTTCCGGGGGCAACACTGAAGCTTTCTTT; CDR3: CSARDFSGGNTEAFF; V: TRBV20-1; size: many; J: TRBJ1-1; D: NA
DNA: TGTGCCAGCAGTTACGGAGGCAGGGGTCAGCCCCAGCATTTT; CDR3: CASSYGGRGQPQHF; V: TRBV6-2/TRBV6-3; size: NA; J: TRBJ1-5; D: NA
DNA: TGTGCCATCAGTGCACCGGGACTAGGAAGGGAAGAGACCCAGTACTTC; CDR3: CAISAPGLGREETQYF; V: TRBV10-3; size: many; J: TRBJ2-5; D: TRBD2
DNA: TGTGCCAGCAGCTTAGGGGACTTCCCGGCAGATACGCAGTATTTT; CDR3: CASSLGDFPADTQYF; V: TRBV7-2; size: many; J: TRBJ2-3; D: NA
DNA: TGCGCCAGCAGCCCATCGAGGGGTTTTGATGAAAAACTGTTTTTT; CDR3: CASSPSRGFDEKLFF; V: TRBV5-1; size: many; J: TRBJ1-4; D: NA
DNA: TGCGCCAGCAGGTTAGCGGGGGGGCTGCCAGATACGCAGTATTTT; CDR3: CASRLAGGLPDTQYF; V: TRBV4-1; size: NA; J: TRBJ2-3; D: TRBD2
DNA: TGCAGCGTTTACTGGAAGAACACTGAAGCTTTCTTT; CDR3: CSVYWKNTEAFF; V: TRBV29-1; size: NA; J: TRBJ1-1; D: NA
DNA: TGTGCCAGCAGCTCCACGGGGGCCCACAATGAGCAGTTCTTC; CDR3: CASSSTGAHNEQFF; V: TRBV11-2; size: many; J: TRBJ2-1; D: NA
DNA: TGTGCCAGCAGCAACCGAGGAGGACCAGCGAGCGAGAGCTACAATGAGCAGTTCTTC; CDR3: CASSNRGGPASESYNEQFF; V: TRBV7-3; size: many; J: TRBJ2-1; D: NA
DNA: TGCGCCAGCAGCTTTGACAGATCTGGCTACACCTTC; CDR3: CASSFDRSGYTF; V: TRBV5-1; size: many; J: TRBJ1-2; D: NA
DNA: TGTGCCAGCTCCTGGGGGGGACGGGGGAACGAAAAACTGTTTTTT; CDR3: CASSWGGRGNEKLFF; V: TRBV12-3/TRBV12-4; size: many; J: TRBJ1-4; D: NA
DNA: TGTGCCAGCAGCTTAGTGGGATCGGGGTTCTCCTACGAGCAGTACTTC; CDR3: CASSLVGSGFSYEQYF; V: TRBV7-9; size: many; J: TRBJ2-7; D: NA
DNA: TGTGCCAGCAGCTTCACCAGCCCGAACACCGGGGAGCTGTTTTTT; CDR3: CASSFTSPNTGELFF; V: TRBV7-3; size: many; J: TRBJ2-2; D: NA
DNA: TGTGCCAGCAGCGCCGGGACAGGGGATAATTCACCCCTCCACTTT; CDR3: CASSAGTGDNSPLHF; V: TRBV7-3; size: many; J: TRBJ1-6; D: TRBD1
DNA: TGCAGTGCTAGAGCTCAGGGGGCCGGCTATGGCTACACCTTC; CDR3: CSARAQGAGYGYTF; V: TRBV20-1; size: many; J: TRBJ1-2; D: TRBD1
DNA: TGTGCCAGCAGCTACGCCACAGATACGCAGTATTTT; CDR3: CASSYATDTQYF; V: TRBV7-9; size: many; J: TRBJ2-3; D: NA